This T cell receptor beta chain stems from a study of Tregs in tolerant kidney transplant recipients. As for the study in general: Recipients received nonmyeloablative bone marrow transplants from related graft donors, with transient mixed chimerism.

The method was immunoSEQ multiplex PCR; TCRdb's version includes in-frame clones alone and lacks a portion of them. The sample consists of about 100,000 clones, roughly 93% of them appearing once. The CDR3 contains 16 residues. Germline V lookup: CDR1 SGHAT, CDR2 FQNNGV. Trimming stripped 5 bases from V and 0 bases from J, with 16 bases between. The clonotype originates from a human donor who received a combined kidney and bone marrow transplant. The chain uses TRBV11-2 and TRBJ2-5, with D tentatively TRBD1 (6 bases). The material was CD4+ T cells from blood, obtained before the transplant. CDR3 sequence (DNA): TGTGCCAGCAGCATTAGCAGGGGTTCCTACCAAGAGACCCAGTACTTC. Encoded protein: CASSISRGSYQETQYF.